This T cell receptor (beta chain) was documented in a study of blood T cells in healthy people across ages. CDR3 length equals 14 residues. The V and J ends lost 6 bases and 4 bases, in that order; junction bases with no gene match: 11. Germline loops: CDR1 DFQATT, CDR2 SNEGSKA (reference sequence). A second about 6 to 11 cycle PCR used barcoded and J-beta primers. TCRdb analysed the 5' RACE reads with MiXCR anew, one entry per CDR3 protein. The sample shows 1,800,000 or so distinct CDR3 sequences, about two fifths of them seen only once. This TCR was recovered from a human donor in good health. This sequence joins TRBV20-1 and TRBJ2-7, with 8 bases aligning to TRBD1. What was sequenced was blood. The CDR3 protein is CSAQKTGALYEQYF. Here the CDR3 DNA reads TGCAGTGCCCAAAAGACAGGGGCTCTATACGAGCAGTACTTC.